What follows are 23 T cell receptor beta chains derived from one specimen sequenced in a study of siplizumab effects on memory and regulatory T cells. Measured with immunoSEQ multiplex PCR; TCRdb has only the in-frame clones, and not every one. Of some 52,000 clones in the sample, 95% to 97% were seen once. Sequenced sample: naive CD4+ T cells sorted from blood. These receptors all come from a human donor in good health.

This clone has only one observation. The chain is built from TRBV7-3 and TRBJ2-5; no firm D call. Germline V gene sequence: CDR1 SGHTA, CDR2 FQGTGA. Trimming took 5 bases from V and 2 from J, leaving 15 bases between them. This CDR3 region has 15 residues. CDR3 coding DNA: TGTGCCAGCAGCCCACACCCGGGTTATCAAGAGACCCAGTACTTC. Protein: CASSPHPGYQETQYF.

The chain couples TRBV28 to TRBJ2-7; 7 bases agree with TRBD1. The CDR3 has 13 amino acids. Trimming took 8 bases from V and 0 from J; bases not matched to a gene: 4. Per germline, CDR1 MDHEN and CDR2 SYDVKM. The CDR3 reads CASFDRVSYEQYF. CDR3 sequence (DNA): TGTGCCAGCTTCGACAGGGTCTCCTACGAGCAGTACTTC.

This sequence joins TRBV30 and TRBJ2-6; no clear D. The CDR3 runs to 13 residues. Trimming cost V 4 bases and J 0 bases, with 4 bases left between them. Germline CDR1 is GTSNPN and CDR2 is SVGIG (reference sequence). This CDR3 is CAWTPSGANVLTF. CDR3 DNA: TGTGCCTGGACTCCCTCTGGGGCCAACGTCCTGACTTTC.

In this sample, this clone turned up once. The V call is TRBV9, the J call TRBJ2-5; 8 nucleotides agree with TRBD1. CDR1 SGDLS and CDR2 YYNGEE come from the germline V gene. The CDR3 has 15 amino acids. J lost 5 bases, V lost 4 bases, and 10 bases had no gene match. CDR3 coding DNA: TGTGCCAGCAGCTTCCAAGGACAGGGACGGGAGACCCAGTACTTC. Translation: CASSFQGQGRETQYF.

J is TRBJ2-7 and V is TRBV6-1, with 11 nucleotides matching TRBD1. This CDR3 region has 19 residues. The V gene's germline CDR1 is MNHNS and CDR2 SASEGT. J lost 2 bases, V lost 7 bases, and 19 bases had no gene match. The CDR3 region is CASTKARDRGIPVPYEQYF. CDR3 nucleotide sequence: TGTGCCAGCACTAAAGCCCGGGACAGGGGGATCCCAGTACCCTACGAGCAGTACTTC.

The chain's CDR3 is CASSWTIYNEQFF. The CDR3, as DNA: TGTGCCAGCAGCTGGACAATCTACAATGAGCAGTTCTTC. The chain recombines TRBV7-2 with TRBJ2-1, with D possibly being TRBD1 (5 bases). Germline assignment: CDR1 SGHTA and CDR2 FQGNSA. CDR3 length: 13 amino acids. The germline V and J ends were trimmed by 4 bases and 3 bases, with 7 bases remaining between them.

As DNA, the CDR3 is TGTGCCAGCCGCGGGTCAGCCGATACGCAGTATTTT. Its translation: CASRGSADTQYF. V and J are TRBV28 and TRBJ2-3, with D maybe TRBD2 (5 bases). Trimming pared 8 bases from V and 6 bases from J, leaving 12 bases between. Germline lookup yields CDR1 MDHEN and CDR2 SYDVKM. The CDR3 is made up of 12 amino acids. The full variable domain, completed using reference TRBV28 and TRBJ2-3, is DVKVTQSSRYLVKRTGEKVFLECVQDMDHENMFWYRQDPGLGLRLIYFSYDVKMKEKGDIPEGYSVSREKKERFSLILESASTNQTSMYLCASRGSADTQYFGPGTRLTVL.

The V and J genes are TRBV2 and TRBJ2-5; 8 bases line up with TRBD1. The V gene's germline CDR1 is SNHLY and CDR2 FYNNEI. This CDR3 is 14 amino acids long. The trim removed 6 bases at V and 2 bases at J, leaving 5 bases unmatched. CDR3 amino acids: CASRPGTGQETQYF. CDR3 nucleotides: TGTGCCAGCAGACCCGGGACAGGACAAGAGACCCAGTACTTC.

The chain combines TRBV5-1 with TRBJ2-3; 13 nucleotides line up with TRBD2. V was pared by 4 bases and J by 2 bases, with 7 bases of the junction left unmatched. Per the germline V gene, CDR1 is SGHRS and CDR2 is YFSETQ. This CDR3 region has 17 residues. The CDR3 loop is CASSGGLAGHHTDTQYF. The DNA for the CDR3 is TGCGCCAGCAGCGGGGGACTAGCGGGGCACCACACAGATACGCAGTATTTT.

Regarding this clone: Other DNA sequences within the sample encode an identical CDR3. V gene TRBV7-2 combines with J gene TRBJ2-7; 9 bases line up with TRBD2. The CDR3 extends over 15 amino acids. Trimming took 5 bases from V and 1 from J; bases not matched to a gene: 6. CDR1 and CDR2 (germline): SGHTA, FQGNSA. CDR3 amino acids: CASSLGLAPSYEQYF. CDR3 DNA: TGTGCCAGCAGCCTCGGACTAGCGCCTTCCTACGAGCAGTACTTC.

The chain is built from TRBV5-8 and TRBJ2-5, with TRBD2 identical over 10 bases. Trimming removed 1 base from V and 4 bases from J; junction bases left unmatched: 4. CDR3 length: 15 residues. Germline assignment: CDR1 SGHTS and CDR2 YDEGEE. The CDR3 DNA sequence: TGTGCCAGCAGCTTGTCTAGCGGGAGTCGAGAGACCCAGTACTTC. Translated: CASSLSSGSRETQYF. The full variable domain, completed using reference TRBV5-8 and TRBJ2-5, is EAGVTQSPTHLIKTRGQQATLRCSPISGHTSVYWYQQALGLGLQFLLWYDEGEERNRGNFPPRFSGRQFPNYSSELNVNALELEDSALYLCASSLSSGSRETQYFGPGTRLLVL.

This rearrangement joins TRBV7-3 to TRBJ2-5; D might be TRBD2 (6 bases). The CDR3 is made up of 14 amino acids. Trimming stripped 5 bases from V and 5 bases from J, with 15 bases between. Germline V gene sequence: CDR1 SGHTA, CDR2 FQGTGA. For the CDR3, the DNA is TGTGCCAGCAGCCGTGGCGGGGTTCTGGAGACCCAGTACTTC. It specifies CASSRGGVLETQYF.

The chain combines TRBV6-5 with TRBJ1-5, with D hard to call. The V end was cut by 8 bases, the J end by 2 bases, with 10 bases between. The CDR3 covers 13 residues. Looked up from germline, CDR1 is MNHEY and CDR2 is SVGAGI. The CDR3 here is CASSLNGNQPQHF. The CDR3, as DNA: TGTGCCAGCTCCTTGAATGGCAATCAGCCCCAGCATTTT.

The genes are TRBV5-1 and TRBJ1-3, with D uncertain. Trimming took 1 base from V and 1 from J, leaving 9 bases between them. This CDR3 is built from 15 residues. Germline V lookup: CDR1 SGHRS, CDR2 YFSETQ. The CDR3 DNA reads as TGCGCCAGCAGCTTGATCAGACCATCTGGAAACACCATATATTTT. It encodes CASSLIRPSGNTIYF.

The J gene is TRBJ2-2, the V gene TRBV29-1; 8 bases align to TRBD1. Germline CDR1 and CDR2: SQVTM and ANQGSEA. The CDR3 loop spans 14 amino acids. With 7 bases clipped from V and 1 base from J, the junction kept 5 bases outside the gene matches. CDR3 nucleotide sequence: TGCAGCGCTTCCGGGACAGGGAACACCGGGGAGCTGTTTTTT. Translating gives CSASGTGNTGELFF.

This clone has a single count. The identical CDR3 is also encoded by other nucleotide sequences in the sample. CDR3 protein: CASSDQTNEKLFF. As DNA, the CDR3 is TGTGCCAGCAGCGACCAAACTAATGAAAAACTGTTTTTT. The chain employs TRBV7-9 and TRBJ1-4; D call uncertain. Trimming pared 5 bases from V and 1 base from J, leaving 5 bases between. Germline assignment: CDR1 SEHNR and CDR2 FQNEAQ (reference sequence). The CDR3 contains 13 residues.

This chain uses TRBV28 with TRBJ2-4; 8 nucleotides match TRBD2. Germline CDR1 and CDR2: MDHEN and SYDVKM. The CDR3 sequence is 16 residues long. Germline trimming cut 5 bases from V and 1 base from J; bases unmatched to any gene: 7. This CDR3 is CASSQWQRGAKNIQYF. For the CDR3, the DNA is TGTGCCAGCAGTCAATGGCAGCGGGGGGCCAAAAACATTCAGTACTTC.

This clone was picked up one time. The CDR3 sequence is CAAQGGNTIYF. Written as DNA, the CDR3 is TGCGCCGCACAGGGTGGAAACACCATATATTTT. The gene calls are TRBV23-1 and TRBJ1-3; D may be TRBD1 (6 bases). Being an ORF, TRBV23-1 has a function that is uncertain. With 11 bases removed from V and 3 bases from J, the gap between germline ends came to 8 bases. This CDR3 has 11 residues.

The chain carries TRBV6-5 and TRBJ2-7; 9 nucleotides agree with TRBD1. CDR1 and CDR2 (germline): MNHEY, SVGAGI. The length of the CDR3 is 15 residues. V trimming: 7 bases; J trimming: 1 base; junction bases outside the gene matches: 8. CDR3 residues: CASTSPGQGSYEQYF. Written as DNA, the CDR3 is TGTGCCAGCACCTCGCCGGGACAGGGATCCTACGAGCAGTACTTC.

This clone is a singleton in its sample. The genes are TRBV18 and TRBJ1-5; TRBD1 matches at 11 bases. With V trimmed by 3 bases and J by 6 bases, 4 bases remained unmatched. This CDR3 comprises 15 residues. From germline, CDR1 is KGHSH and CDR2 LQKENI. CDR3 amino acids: CASSPGQGAGQPQHF. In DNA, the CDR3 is TGTGCCAGCTCACCCGGACAGGGGGCAGGTCAGCCCCAGCATTTT.

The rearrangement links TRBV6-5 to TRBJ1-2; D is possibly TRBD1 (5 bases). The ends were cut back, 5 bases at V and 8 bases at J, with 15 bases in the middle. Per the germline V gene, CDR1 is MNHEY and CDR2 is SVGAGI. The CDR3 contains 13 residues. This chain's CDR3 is CASSKGPGPGYTF. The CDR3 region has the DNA TGTGCCAGCAGTAAAGGGCCGGGACCCGGCTACACCTTC.

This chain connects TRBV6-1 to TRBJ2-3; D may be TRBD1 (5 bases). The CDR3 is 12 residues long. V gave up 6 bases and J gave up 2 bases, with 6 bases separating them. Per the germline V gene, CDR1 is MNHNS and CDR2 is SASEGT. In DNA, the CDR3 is TGTGCCAGCAGAGGGGACACAGATACGCAGTATTTT. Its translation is CASRGDTDTQYF.

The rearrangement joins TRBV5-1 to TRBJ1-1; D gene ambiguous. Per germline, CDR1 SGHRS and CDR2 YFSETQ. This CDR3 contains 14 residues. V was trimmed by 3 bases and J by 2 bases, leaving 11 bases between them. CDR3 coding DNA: TGCGCCAGCAGCTCCTTGAGTCCTAACACTGAAGCTTTCTTT. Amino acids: CASSSLSPNTEAFF.